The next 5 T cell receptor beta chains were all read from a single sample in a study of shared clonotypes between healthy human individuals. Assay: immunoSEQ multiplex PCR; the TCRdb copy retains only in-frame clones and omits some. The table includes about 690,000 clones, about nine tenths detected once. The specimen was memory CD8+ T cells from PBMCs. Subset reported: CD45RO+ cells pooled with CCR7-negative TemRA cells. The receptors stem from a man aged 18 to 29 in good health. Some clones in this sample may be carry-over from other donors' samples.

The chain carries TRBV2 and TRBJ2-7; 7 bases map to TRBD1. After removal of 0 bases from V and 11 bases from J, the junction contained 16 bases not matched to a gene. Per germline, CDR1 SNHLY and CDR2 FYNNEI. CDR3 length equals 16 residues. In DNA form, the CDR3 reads TGTGCCAGCAGTGAAGCGCTTCAACAGGGGCCAGTCCAGGAGTACTTC. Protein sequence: CASSEALQQGPVQEYF.

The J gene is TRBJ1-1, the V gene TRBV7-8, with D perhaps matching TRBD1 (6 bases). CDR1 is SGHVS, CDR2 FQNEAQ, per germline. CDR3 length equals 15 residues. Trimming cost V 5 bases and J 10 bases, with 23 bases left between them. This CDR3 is CASSPTFQGTSRAFF. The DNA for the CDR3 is TGTGCCAGCAGCCCCACGTTTCAGGGGACGTCTCGAGCTTTCTTT.

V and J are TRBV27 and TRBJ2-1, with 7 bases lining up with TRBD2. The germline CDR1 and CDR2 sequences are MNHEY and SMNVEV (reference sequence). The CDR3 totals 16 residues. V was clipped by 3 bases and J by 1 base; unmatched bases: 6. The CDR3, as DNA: TGTGCCAGCAGTTTGGGAGGGCTCAGGTCCTACAATGAGCAGTTCTTC. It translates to CASSLGGLRSYNEQFF.

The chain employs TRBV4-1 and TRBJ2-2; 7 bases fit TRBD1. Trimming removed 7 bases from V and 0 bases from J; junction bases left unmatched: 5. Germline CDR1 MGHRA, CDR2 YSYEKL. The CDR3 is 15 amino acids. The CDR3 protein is CASTRGRSNTGELFF. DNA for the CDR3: TGCGCCAGCACTAGGGGGCGATCGAACACCGGGGAGCTGTTTTTT.

CDR3 in amino acids: CASSDVGVLGEAFF. In nucleotides, the CDR3 is TGTGCCAGCAGTGACGTAGGGGTCTTGGGTGAAGCTTTCTTT. V gene TRBV25-1 combines with J gene TRBJ1-1; the D gene is possibly TRBD1 (5 bases). The ends were cut back, 3 bases at V and 7 bases at J, with 15 bases in the middle. This CDR3 spans 14 amino acids. Germline V gene data show CDR1 as MGHDK and CDR2 as SYGVNS.